The 2 T cell receptor beta chains reported below all come from one sample, sequenced in a study of cytomegalovirus exposure and HLA in healthy donors. Libraries were prepared by immunoSEQ multiplex PCR; TCRdb keeps only in-frame clonotypes and omits some of them. The table includes 150,000 to 200,000 clones, around four fifths detected once. Material: PBMCs. The receptors were gathered from a young man in good health and CMV-seropositive.

The V call is TRBV5-6, the J call TRBJ2-3; TRBD2 is a possible D gene (6 bases). V was cut by 4 bases and J by 6 bases, with 18 bases left in between. This CDR3 comprises 15 residues. Germline V gene sequence: CDR1 SGHDT, CDR2 YYEEEE. DNA for the CDR3: TGTGCCAGCAGCCATTTGCTAGCGCCCCGGGATACGCAGTATTTT. Translating gives CASSHLLAPRDTQYF.

The V and J genes are TRBV15 and TRBJ2-1, with D possibly TRBD1 on 6 matching bases. Trimming took off 3 bases at V and 6 bases at J, with 12 bases between the two ends. This CDR3 region has 14 residues. Germline V gene data show CDR1 as LNHNV and CDR2 as YYDKDF (reference sequence). CDR3 in DNA: TGTGCCACCAGCAGGACTGTACAGGGCAATGAGCAGTTCTTC. Its translation: CATSRTVQGNEQFF.